These T cell receptor beta chains were read from a single sample in a study of cytomegalovirus exposure and HLA in healthy donors. Profiled with immunoSEQ multiplex PCR; TCRdb holds only in-frame clones, not every one. The profile shows approximately 120,000 clones, more than 70% of them singletons. Sequenced: PBMCs. These receptors were obtained from a woman between 50 and 59 years old in good health and CMV-seropositive. The CDR3 runs from the conserved cysteine through the conserved F or W. The D gene is left open where the match is weak. The size entry is marked missing in some rows and otherwise reads once, few, many or a size class.

length,J,size,V,D,DNA,CDR3
14,TRBJ1-6,few,TRBV7-2,.,TGTGCCAGCAGCCCCAGGGGCTTAAATTCACCCCTCCACTTT,CASSPRGLNSPLHF
11,TRBJ1-1,.,TRBV13,.,TGTGCCAGCAGTAATCAGCGACAAGCTTTCTTT,CASSNQRQAFF
13,TRBJ2-1,.,TRBV5-1,TRBD2,TGCGCCAGCAGCTTGCCTAGCGGGGATGAGCAGTTCTTC,CASSLPSGDEQFF
14,TRBJ2-1,.,TRBV6-5,TRBD1,TGTGCCAGCAGCCCCGGGACAGCCTACAATGAGCAGTTCTTC,CASSPGTAYNEQFF
14,TRBJ2-5,.,TRBV7-7,TRBD2,TGTGCTAGCAGCTCGGGACTAGCTGTAGAGACCCAGTACTTC,CASSSGLAVETQYF
14,TRBJ2-5,.,TRBV6-1,TRBD1,TGTGCCAGCAGTTATACAGGGGGCCAAGAGACCCAGTACTTC,CASSYTGGQETQYF
15,TRBJ2-3,few,TRBV7-9,TRBD2,TGTGCCAGCAGCTTGGGGGCTAGCGGGACAGATACGCAGTATTTT,CASSLGASGTDTQYF
13,TRBJ1-2,.,TRBV30,.,TGTGCCTGGAGTGTACTTGGAGGGTATGGCTACACCTTC,CAWSVLGGYGYTF
15,TRBJ2-1,.,TRBV27,TRBD2,TGTGCCAGCATTCGACTAGCGGGAGTAATGGGTGAGCAGTTCTTC,CASIRLAGVMGEQFF
11,TRBJ2-5,.,TRBV29-1,.,TGCAGCCTTGGGAGCGGGGAGACCCAGTACTTC,CSLGSGETQYF
14,TRBJ1-1,few,TRBV5-1,TRBD1,TGCGCCAGCAGCTTGGATGGTAGGGGGCGCGATGCTTTCTTT,CASSLDGRGRDAFF
16,TRBJ1-2,.,TRBV4-1,TRBD1,TGCGCCAGCAGCCCCCAACCGGGACAGGAGTCCTATGGCTACACCTTC,CASSPQPGQESYGYTF
15,TRBJ1-1,.,TRBV9,TRBD1,TGTGCCAGCAGCCTTCCTGGGACAGCGAACACTGAAGCTTTCTTT,CASSLPGTANTEAFF
17,TRBJ2-1,few,TRBV4-3,TRBD2,TGCGCCAGCAGCCAAGATTTTGGGTGGGGGGGGAACAATGAGCAGTTCTTC,CASSQDFGWGGNNEQFF
14,TRBJ2-7,.,TRBV6-1,.,TGTGCCAGCAGTCTAGGACAGCCCCCCTACGAGCAGTACTTC,CASSLGQPPYEQYF